The TCR beta chain under discussion was sequenced for a study of blood T cell repertoires in COVID-19. This table comes from immunoSEQ multiplex PCR, and its TCRdb copy is limited to in-frame clones, with some not included. The data show approximately 140,000 clones, with approximately 88% seen just once and about 1.5% held by the top ten. This TCR came from a man in his 60s with acute or convalescent COVID-19. Sequenced material: peripheral blood.

CDR3 residues: CASSMRTSGYEQYF. The CDR3 DNA sequence: TGTGCCAGTAGTATGAGGACTAGCGGATACGAGCAGTACTTC. The chain uses TRBV19 and TRBJ2-7; 10 nucleotides agree with TRBD2. This CDR3 comprises 14 residues. Per the germline V gene, CDR1 is LNHDA and CDR2 is SQIVND (reference sequence). V was pared by 3 bases and J by 4 bases, with 3 bases of the junction left unmatched.